The 25 T cell receptor beta chains in this list originate from one sample, sequenced in a study of cytomegalovirus exposure and HLA in healthy donors. Assay used: immunoSEQ multiplex PCR; TCRdb lists only in-frame clones, some missing. Of about 270,000 clones detected, 80% to 90% appear once; the ten largest clones hold over 0.95%. The sequenced material came from PBMCs. All receptors come from a woman aged 18-29 years in good health and CMV-seronegative.

The chain couples TRBV5-5 to TRBJ2-7, with TRBD2 matching 10 bases. V shed 4 bases, J shed 5 bases, and the junction held 9 bases outside the gene matches. The CDR3 has 15 residues. Per the germline V gene, CDR1 is SGHKS and CDR2 is YYEKEE (reference sequence). Written as DNA, the CDR3 is TGTGCCAGCAGCCCAGGGTATAGCGGGAGGAACGAGCAGTACTTC. Encoded protein: CASSPGYSGRNEQYF.

The chain couples TRBV6-5 to TRBJ2-3; D remains ambiguous. Germline values: CDR1 MNHEY, CDR2 SVGAGI. V lost 0 bases and J lost 2, with 6 bases in between. The CDR3 runs 14 residues. CDR3 loop: CASSYSIATDTQYF. The CDR3 bases are TGTGCCAGCAGTTACTCGATAGCCACAGATACGCAGTATTTT.

The chain couples TRBV5-1 to TRBJ2-7; TRBD1 aligns across 9 bases. The CDR3 covers 14 residues. Germline assignment: CDR1 SGHRS and CDR2 YFSETQ. V lost 3 bases to trimming and J lost 3 bases; unmatched junction nucleotides: 4. CDR3 sequence reads: CASSSTGGIYEQYF. The CDR3 coding sequence is TGCGCCAGCAGCTCGACAGGGGGAATCTACGAGCAGTACTTC.

The chain employs TRBV7-9 and TRBJ2-5; the match to TRBD1 covers 9 bases. The germline V gene encodes CDR1 SEHNR and CDR2 FQNEAQ (reference sequence). CDR3 length equals 16 residues. J lost 2 bases, V lost 5 bases, and 9 bases had no gene match. The CDR3 region has the DNA TGTGCCAGCAGCAACCGGGACAGGGCGATACAAGAGACCCAGTACTTC. Protein product: CASSNRDRAIQETQYF.

The chain links TRBV29-1 to TRBJ2-1; 16 positions match TRBD2. This CDR3 region has 16 residues. After removal of 7 bases from V and 5 bases from J, the junction contained 8 bases not matched to a gene. The germline gives CDR1 SQVTM, CDR2 ANQGSEA. CDR3 sequence: CSALPGLAGGDNEQFF. In DNA form, the CDR3 reads TGCAGCGCTTTACCGGGACTAGCGGGAGGGGACAATGAGCAGTTCTTC.

This chain connects TRBV6-5 to TRBJ2-7, with 9 nucleotides matching TRBD1. Losses at the gene ends were 8 bases for V and 4 bases for J; bases not matched to a gene: 6. The germline CDR1 and CDR2 sequences are MNHEY and SVGAGI. CDR3 length: 13 amino acids. The CDR3 nucleotides read TGTGCCAGCGGGGGGACAGGGATATACGAGCAGTACTTC. This translates into CASGGTGIYEQYF.

The V and J genes are TRBV10-1 and TRBJ1-3, with TRBD1 matching over 7 bases. V lost 8 bases and J lost 2; bases outside the gene matches: 6. The CDR3 length is 14 residues. Germline V gives CDR1 WNHNN, CDR2 SYGVQD (reference sequence). The CDR3 sequence is CASSGDRTGNTIYF. CDR3 nucleotides: TGCGCCAGCTCGGGGGACAGAACTGGAAACACCATATATTTT.

This sequence joins TRBV9 and TRBJ2-7; the match to TRBD2 covers 8 bases. CDR3 length equals 15 residues. Looked up from germline, CDR1 is SGDLS and CDR2 is YYNGEE. The V and J ends lost 4 bases and 5 bases, in that order; junction bases with no gene match: 11. The chain's CDR3 is CASSLQGTGRDEQYF. The CDR3 DNA reads TGTGCCAGCAGCTTACAAGGGACCGGGAGGGACGAGCAGTACTTC. The full variable domain, in which reference TRBV9 and TRBJ2-7 provide the parts outside the CDR3, is DSGVTQTPKHLITATGQRVTLRCSPRSGDLSVYWYQQSLDQGLQFLIQYYNGEERAKGNILERFSAQQFPDLHSELNLSSLELGDSALYFCASSLQGTGRDEQYFGPGTRLTVT.

This clone has just one count. J is TRBJ2-5 and V is TRBV4-1; TRBD2 aligns across 9 bases. The CDR3 spans 16 residues. Germline values: CDR1 MGHRA, CDR2 YSYEKL. Unmatched junction bases numbered 11, after V lost 6 bases and J lost 3 bases. The CDR3 here is CASRPAGGGKKETQYF. As DNA, the CDR3 is TGCGCCAGCAGACCTGCGGGAGGGGGCAAAAAAGAGACCCAGTACTTC.

V usage is TRBV14 and J usage is TRBJ1-2; a weak D match, TRBD1 (6 bases). Deletions cut 4 bases from V and 2 bases from J, with 14 bases between. Germline assignment: CDR1 SGHDN and CDR2 FVKESK. The CDR3 runs 15 residues. This CDR3 reads CASSRPGQGNYGYTF. CDR3 DNA sequence: TGTGCCAGCAGCCGTCCGGGACAAGGGAACTATGGCTACACCTTC.

This clone occurred once. The chain couples TRBV2 to TRBJ2-5; perhaps TRBD1 as D (6 bases). The CDR3 length is 16 residues. Germline V gene data show CDR1 as SNHLY and CDR2 as FYNNEI. V gave up 1 base and J gave up 7 bases, with 19 bases separating them. This chain's CDR3 is CASSEGSRRGEGTQYF. The CDR3 region has the DNA TGTGCCAGCAGTGAAGGGTCCCGCAGGGGAGAGGGGACCCAGTACTTC.

Remarks on this clone: Relative to the germline gene, one junction end is altered; a read error may explain this. The V call is TRBV7-7, the J call TRBJ2-7; 8 nucleotides agree with TRBD2. Germline V gives CDR1 SSHAT, CDR2 FNYEAQ (reference sequence). The CDR3 extends over 13 amino acids. DNA of the CDR3: TGTGCTAGCAGCCCGGGAGGGTCCTACGAGCAGTACTTC. Translated: CASSPGGSYEQYF.

V gene TRBV19 combines with J gene TRBJ2-5, with D perhaps TRBD2 (6 bases). Trimming took off 1 base at V and 6 bases at J, with 15 bases between the two ends. Germline V gives CDR1 LNHDA, CDR2 SQIVND (reference sequence). This CDR3 has 15 residues. The CDR3 loop is CASSIAGDERKTQYF. CDR3 nucleotides: TGTGCCAGTAGTATAGCGGGGGATGAAAGAAAGACCCAGTACTTC.

The chain couples TRBV18 to TRBJ1-1; D uncertain. In germline, CDR1 is KGHSH, CDR2 LQKENI. Trimming cost V 3 bases and J 1 base, with 6 bases left between them. The CDR3 has 13 residues. The chain's CDR3 is CASSPRQNTEAFF. In nucleotides, the CDR3 is TGTGCCAGCTCACCCCGACAGAACACTGAAGCTTTCTTT.

The J gene is TRBJ1-1, the V gene TRBV7-6; D may be TRBD1 (6 bases). Germline CDR1 SGHVS, CDR2 FNYEAQ. CDR3 length: 13 residues. The ends were cut back, 5 bases at V and 4 bases at J, with 11 bases in the middle. CDR3 nucleotides: TGTGCCAGCAGCCCCGGGACAAGCACTGAAGCTTTCTTT. It yields the protein CASSPGTSTEAFF.

The rearrangement uses TRBV7-7 and TRBJ1-1, with D perhaps matching TRBD1 (5 bases). The CDR3 has 13 amino acids. The germline gives CDR1 SSHAT, CDR2 FNYEAQ (reference sequence). V was trimmed by 1 base and J by 5 bases, leaving 8 bases between them. DNA for the CDR3: TGTGCCAGCAGCTTAGAGCGGGGGACTGAAGCTTTCTTT. This encodes CASSLERGTEAFF.

The V and J genes are TRBV6-6 and TRBJ1-6; a weak D match, TRBD1 (6 bases). The CDR3 consists of 13 residues. Germline V gene lookup returns CDR1 MNHNY and CDR2 SVGAGI (reference sequence). The germline V and J ends were trimmed by 7 bases and 7 bases, with 11 bases remaining between them. The CDR3 is CASTQGKNSPLHF. The DNA of the CDR3 is TGTGCCAGCACCCAGGGGAAGAATTCACCCCTCCACTTT.

The CDR3 DNA follows: TGTGCCTGGAGTGCCCGGACAGGGGGAGACACCTTC. This encodes CAWSARTGGDTF. J is TRBJ1-2 and V is TRBV30; TRBD1 agrees at 10 bases. Germline V gives CDR1 GTSNPN, CDR2 SVGIG (reference sequence). The CDR3 consists of 12 residues. Trimming cost V 1 base and J 12 bases; bases outside gene matches: 5.

This clone has only a few counts. The rearrangement links TRBV10-3 to TRBJ1-3; possibly TRBD1 for D (5 bases). CDR1 is ENHRY and CDR2 is SYGVKD in the germline V gene. This CDR3 has 16 residues. V shed 7 bases and J shed 4 bases, with 20 bases lying between them. CDR3 bases: TGTGCCATCAAGTCAACCCACAGGTCTTCGGGAAACACCATATATTTT. Translation: CAIKSTHRSSGNTIYF.

The genes are TRBV27 and TRBJ2-2, with 9 bases fitting TRBD1. After removal of 5 bases from V and 5 bases from J, the junction contained 9 bases not matched to a gene. Germline V gene lookup returns CDR1 MNHEY and CDR2 SMNVEV (reference sequence). This CDR3 comprises 16 residues. The CDR3 is CASSPEYRGRTGELFF. The CDR3 nucleotides are TGTGCCAGCAGTCCCGAATACAGGGGGCGTACCGGGGAGCTGTTTTTT.

In this sample, this clone turned up once. This CDR3 is CASSLGRGGMETQYF. The CDR3 coding sequence is TGTGCCAGCAGCTTAGGGCGGGGCGGGATGGAGACCCAGTACTTC. The rearrangement joins TRBV13 to TRBJ2-5; a weak D match, TRBD2 (6 bases). The CDR3 sequence is 15 residues long. The germline gives CDR1 PRHDT, CDR2 FYEKMQ (reference sequence). V was clipped by 0 bases and J by 5 bases, with 13 bases between them.

V is TRBV30 and J is TRBJ2-7; D is possibly TRBD2 (5 bases). V lost 2 bases, J lost 1 base, and 9 bases lay in between. The CDR3 has 13 amino acids. CDR1 GTSNPN and CDR2 SVGIG come from the germline V gene (reference sequence). CDR3 in DNA: TGTGCCTGGAGTCCACTAGGTTCCTACGAGCAGTACTTC. Protein: CAWSPLGSYEQYF.

The chain couples TRBV7-2 to TRBJ1-5; 7 nucleotides match TRBD1. The CDR3 loop spans 14 amino acids. From germline, CDR1 is SGHTA and CDR2 FQGNSA. V was clipped by 3 bases and J by 5 bases; unmatched bases: 4. CDR3 amino acids: CASSFRQGDQPQHF. The CDR3 nucleotides are TGTGCCAGCAGCTTTCGACAGGGCGATCAGCCCCAGCATTTT.

This sequence joins TRBV11-2 and TRBJ2-1; D perhaps matches TRBD1 (6 bases). The CDR3 totals 14 residues. The germline gives CDR1 SGHAT, CDR2 FQNNGV. V shed 5 bases and J shed 7 bases, with 15 bases lying between them. CDR3 bases: TGTGCCAGCAGCGCGAGCAGGGGTGGGAATGAGCAGTTCTTC. It yields the protein CASSASRGGNEQFF.

This chain joins TRBV30 and TRBJ2-1; 7 positions agree with TRBD2. Trimming cost V 8 bases and J 2 bases; bases outside gene matches: 3. The germline CDR1 and CDR2 sequences are GTSNPN and SVGIG (reference sequence). The CDR3 contains 12 residues. The CDR3 sequence: CAGGVAYNEQFF. The CDR3 nucleotides are TGTGCCGGGGGGGTGGCCTACAATGAGCAGTTCTTC. Full variable domain (outside the CDR3, taken from reference TRBV30 and TRBJ2-1): SQTIHQWPATLVQPVGSPLSLECTVEGTSNPNLYWYRQAAGRGLQLLFYSVGIGQISSEVPQNLSASRPQDRQFILSSKKLLLSDSGFYLCAGGVAYNEQFFGPGTRLTVL.